This TCR beta chain was sequenced during a study of Graves' ophthalmopathy and Graves' hyperthyroidism. About the research overall: Stable hyperthyroid donors showed no ophthalmopathy during 18 months follow-up. Findings and limits, study-wide: Forecasting of ophthalmopathy progression by the model achieved almost 71% sensitivity and around 77% specificity. Sensitivity reached just under 90% and specificity approximately 81% for a 13-signature model separating ophthalmopathy from stable hyperthyroidism.

Amplification of TCR beta CDR3 regions used RNA transcripts. Second-round multiplex PCR followed a first-round RT-PCR using HTBI primers. Via MiXCR, TCRdb re-called the multiplex PCR reads, giving one row per CDR3 protein. The table includes over a million distinct CDR3 sequences, less than 45% detected once. This clonotype has only a few counts. Its matching antigen is unknown. Germline-derived CDR1 and CDR2 are SGHTA and FQGNSA. This CDR3 is 16 amino acids long. Trimming at V came to 5 bases and at J to 5 bases, leaving 8 bases not matched to a gene. The TCR comes from an adult man with Graves' hyperthyroidism. V and J are TRBV7-2 and TRBJ2-2; TRBD1 agrees at 10 bases. The material sequenced was peripheral blood or thyroid tissue (not recorded which). CDR3 nucleotides: TGTGCCAGCAGCCTTTGGACAGGGGGTAGGACCGGGGAGCTGTTTTTT. Encoded protein: CASSLWTGGRTGELFF.